The clone carrying this TCR beta chain came up once. The data stem from a study of response to subunit inactivated influenza vaccine. TCRdb passed the RT-PCR reads through MiXCR, listing each CDR3 protein once. The data hold approximately 520,000 distinct CDR3 sequences, with over 25% observed a single time. This CDR3 spans 16 amino acids. V shed 8 bases and J shed 4 bases, with 23 bases lying between them. Germline CDR1 reads MDHEN; CDR2 reads SYDVKM. The sample here was CD4+ T cells sorted from PBMCs, taken 5 days after vaccination. This receptor was obtained from a man aged 45-65 years who received an inactivated influenza vaccine. The chain carries TRBV28 and TRBJ2-5; D tentatively reads TRBD1 or TRBD2 (6 bases each). The CDR3 nucleotides read TGTGCCAGCTCTGATTCCAGGGGTCTGGAGGGAGAGACCCAGTACTTC. It encodes CASSDSRGLEGETQYF.